These T cell receptor beta chains were read from a single sample in a study of blood T cell repertoires in COVID-19. Data came from immunoSEQ multiplex PCR; TCRdb stores just in-frame clones and leaves some out. The table lists around 320,000 clones, about nine tenths of them singletons. Sequencing was done on a sample of peripheral blood. The receptors derive from a man between 18 and 29 years old with active or convalescent COVID-19. The CDR3 runs from the conserved cysteine through the conserved F or W. The D gene is left open where the match is weak. Where a row states a size, it is once, few, many or the class of an expanded clone; other rows omit it.

size	D	V	J	length	DNA	CDR3
once	NA	TRBV5-1	TRBJ2-5	15	TGCGCCAGCAGCCAACGCTCGGGACAACAAGAGACCCAGTACTTC	CASSQRSGQQETQYF
NA	TRBD1	TRBV6-2/TRBV6-3	TRBJ1-5	14	TGTGCCAGCAGCCGTGGACAGGGGATTCAGCCCCAGCATTTT	CASSRGQGIQPQHF
NA	NA	TRBV12-5	TRBJ2-1	17	TGTGCTAGTGGTTTGGGCCGGGCGGGAAGCTCCTACAATGAGCAGTTCTTC	CASGLGRAGSSYNEQFF
once	NA	TRBV19	TRBJ2-7	15	TGTGCCAGTAGTCCCTTCGCAGGGGTGGTCGCCGAGCAGTACTTC	CASSPFAGVVAEQYF
NA	NA	TRBV9	TRBJ1-2	15	TGTGCCAGCAGAGATGAAACCGGGACACTAAGCGGCTACACCTTC	CASRDETGTLSGYTF
NA	NA	TRBV27	TRBJ2-7	15	TGTGCCAGCAGTTCCAGAGGGGGAGGGATACGCGAGCAGTACTTC	CASSSRGGGIREQYF
once	TRBD1	TRBV5-4	TRBJ1-2	20	TGTGCCAGCAGCCCGGCGTTTATGGGACAGGGGGTTGTTCCTAACTATGGCTACACCTTC	CASSPAFMGQGVVPNYGYTF
NA	NA	TRBV15	TRBJ2-1	13	TGTGCCACCAGACAGGGCCAAAACAATGAGCAGTTCTTC	CATRQGQNNEQFF
once	TRBD2	TRBV7-9	TRBJ2-1	16	TGTGCCAGCAGTAGGCCGCGGACTAGCGAAGAAGGTGAGCAGTTCTTC	CASSRPRTSEEGEQFF
NA	TRBD1	TRBV9	TRBJ2-5	13	TGTGCCAGCAGCGTTAGACAGGGCGAGACCCAGTACTTC	CASSVRQGETQYF
NA	NA	TRBV20-1	TRBJ1-2	16	TGCAGTGCTAGTGCGGCAGGGGAGCGGAAAAGGTATGGCTACACCTTC	CSASAAGERKRYGYTF
NA	NA	TRBV29-1	TRBJ2-7	13	TGCAGCGTTGTGGGACACGAGTCCTACGAGCAGTACTTC	CSVVGHESYEQYF
few	TRBD2	TRBV27	TRBJ2-1	14	TGTGCCAGCAGTTCACTAGCGGGAAGGAATGAGCAGTTCTTC	CASSSLAGRNEQFF
NA	NA	TRBV6-4	TRBJ2-6	16	TGTGCCAGCAGTGACTCAGGGGGTATTGGGGCCAACGTCCTGACTTTC	CASSDSGGIGANVLTF
few	NA	TRBV3-1/TRBV3-2	TRBJ2-5	12	TGTGCCAGCAGCCTTCCAGGGGAGACCCAGTACTTC	CASSLPGETQYF
few	NA	TRBV21-1	TRBJ1-6	15	TGTGCCAGCAGCGAAGACAGGGGGGCGCCTTCACCCCTCCACTTT	CASSEDRGAPSPLHF
NA	NA	TRBV21-1	TRBJ2-7	17	TGTGCCAGCAGCAATGGAGAGGGGAGGCCACCTACCTACGAGCAGTACTTC	CASSNGEGRPPTYEQYF
once	NA	TRBV7-9	TRBJ2-1	15	TGTGCCAGCAGCCCTGAGTTGAGCTCCTACAATGAGCAGTTCTTC	CASSPELSSYNEQFF
NA	NA	TRBV6-5	TRBJ2-5	15	TGTGCCAGCAGTTACTCGATAGTCGGGGGACAGACCCAGTACTTC	CASSYSIVGGQTQYF
NA	TRBD2	TRBV5-8	TRBJ2-2	15	TGTGCCACCCGACTAGCGGGAGGAAACACCGGGGAGCTGTTTTTT	CATRLAGGNTGELFF
once	TRBD1	TRBV19	TRBJ1-1	15	TGTGCCAGTAGGGTGACAGGGGGCGCGAGTACTGAAGCTTTCTTT	CASRVTGGASTEAFF
NA	NA	TRBV4-2	TRBJ2-5	15	TGTGCCAGCAGCCAAGATGGGGCCATCCAAGAGACCCAGTACTTC	CASSQDGAIQETQYF
NA	TRBD1	TRBV5-8	TRBJ2-1	15	TGTGCCAACCCCCCTGGCAACAGGGGGTTAAATGAGCAGTTCTTC	CANPPGNRGLNEQFF
few	TRBD2	TRBV3-1/TRBV3-2	TRBJ2-7	15	TGTGCCAGCAGTGATAGCGGGGCGCCGTCCTACGAGCAGTACTTC	CASSDSGAPSYEQYF
NA	NA	TRBV7-2	TRBJ1-4	14	TGTGCCAGCAGCTCTAGACAGTTGCCCGAAAAACTGTTTTTT	CASSSRQLPEKLFF
NA	NA	TRBV19	TRBJ1-2	14	TGTGCCAGTAGTATAACAGCTTCTAACTATGGCTACACCTTC	CASSITASNYGYTF
NA	NA	TRBV27	TRBJ1-2	14	TGTGCCAGCAGTTCCACCCGGCGGATCTATGGCTACACCTTC	CASSSTRRIYGYTF
once	TRBD2	TRBV6-1	TRBJ2-7	20	TGTGCCAGCAGTGTCTTTGAGGGTAGTAGCGGGAGAAGTCGGACCTACGAGCAGTACTTC	CASSVFEGSSGRSRTYEQYF
NA	NA	TRBV5-4	TRBJ2-5	15	TGTGCCAGCAGCTTGGCTGTGGAGGGCCCCGAGACCCAGTACTTC	CASSLAVEGPETQYF
NA	TRBD1	TRBV7-2	TRBJ2-7	15	TGTGCCAGCAGCTTTCCGGGACAGGGGTTCTACGAGCAGTACTTC	CASSFPGQGFYEQYF
NA	NA	TRBV5-1	TRBJ2-7	14	TGCGCCAGCAGCTTGGCCCTGAGCTCCTACGAGCAGTACTTC	CASSLALSSYEQYF
NA	NA	TRBV5-5	TRBJ1-3	14	TGTGCCAGCAGCCGCGACAGTACTGGAAACACCATATATTTT	CASSRDSTGNTIYF
once	NA	TRBV11-2	TRBJ2-3	16	TGTGCCAGCAGTCCGTGGGGACGGGGGACGATAGATACGCAGTATTTT	CASSPWGRGTIDTQYF
NA	NA	TRBV7-9	TRBJ1-2	12	TGTGCCAGCAGCCCCACAGGGACAGGCTACACCTTC	CASSPTGTGYTF
NA	TRBD2	TRBV29-1	TRBJ2-2	17	TGCAGCGTTGAAGGCGACAGAACTAGCGCGAACACCGGGGAGCTGTTTTTT	CSVEGDRTSANTGELFF